The 5 T cell receptor beta chains given below trace back to one sample, sequenced in a study of blood T cell repertoires in COVID-19. The assay was immunoSEQ multiplex PCR, and TCRdb's table has in-frame clones only and misses some. Of fewer than 250,000 clones listed, over 75% are singletons. Input material: peripheral blood. These receptors came from a man aged 45 to 65 with COVID-19, enrolled during active disease.

The DNA of the CDR3 is TGTGCCAGCAGTGTCCTCGGGTACAATGAGCAGTTCTTC. Its translation is CASSVLGYNEQFF. This chain joins TRBV2 and TRBJ2-1; no firm D call. From germline, CDR1 is SNHLY and CDR2 FYNNEI. Trimming removed 4 bases from V and 4 bases from J, with 8 bases in between. The length of the CDR3 is 13 residues.

DNA of the CDR3: TGTGCCAGCAGCGATAGACAGGACTATGGCTACACCTTC. As protein: CASSDRQDYGYTF. The chain has TRBV9 and TRBJ1-2, with D maybe TRBD1 (6 bases). The V and J ends lost 3 bases and 3 bases respectively, with 9 bases between them. Per germline, CDR1 SGDLS and CDR2 YYNGEE. CDR3 length: 13 residues.

This rearrangement joins TRBV6-5 to TRBJ1-5; D unresolved. V lost 4 bases to trimming and J lost 0 bases, with 7 bases between them. Germline loops: CDR1 MNHEY, CDR2 SVGAGI. This CDR3 is built from 14 residues. CDR3 DNA sequence: TGTGCCAGCAGTTCCCGTATTAGCAATCAGCCCCAGCATTTT. Its translation is CASSSRISNQPQHF.

The chain is built from TRBV27 and TRBJ2-5; TRBD2 matches at 10 bases. With 6 bases clipped from V and 5 bases from J, the junction kept 18 bases outside the gene matches. The V gene's germline CDR1 is MNHEY and CDR2 SMNVEV (reference sequence). There are 18 residues in the CDR3. DNA of the CDR3: TGTGCCAGCAGCCCCTTGAGGGGTTGGGGACTAGCGCGGGAGACCCAGTACTTC. The encoded protein is CASSPLRGWGLARETQYF.

The chain is built from TRBV5-1 and TRBJ1-1; D remains ambiguous. The CDR3 is 14 amino acids. The V gene lost 1 base and the J gene lost 3 bases, with 10 bases spanning the gap. Germline V gene data show CDR1 as SGHRS and CDR2 as YFSETQ. The CDR3 bases are TGCGCCAGCAGCTTGTCGGGTGCGGACACTGAAGCTTTCTTT. Amino acids: CASSLSGADTEAFF.